These 11 T cell receptor beta chains were sequenced from one sample in a study of blood T cell repertoires in COVID-19. Only in-frame clones appear in the TCRdb table, and some are missing; sequencing was by immunoSEQ multiplex PCR. The top ten hold about 2% of the sample, which has 200,000 to 300,000 clones, 70% to 90% seen once. The sequenced material came from peripheral blood. The receptor source for this set is a man younger than 45 with active or convalescent COVID-19.

The chain joins TRBV4-1 to TRBJ1-3, with 8 nucleotides matching TRBD1. The junction had 7 bases not matched to a gene; V was cut back by 4 bases and J by 2 bases. Per the germline V gene, CDR1 is MGHRA and CDR2 is YSYEKL. The CDR3 sequence is 16 residues long. The CDR3 region has the DNA TGCGCCAGCAGCCTTGCAGGGGGCGCGGCTGGAAACACCATATATTTT. This codes for CASSLAGGAAGNTIYF.

This chain links TRBV7-9 with TRBJ2-2, with D tentatively TRBD1 (7 bases). Germline V lookup: CDR1 SEHNR, CDR2 FQNEAQ (reference sequence). The V end was cut by 3 bases, the J end by 5 bases, with 16 bases between. This CDR3 has 16 residues. The CDR3, as DNA: TGTGCCAGCAGCTTTGGAGGGGGCATATTTACCGGGGAGCTGTTTTTT. This translates into CASSFGGGIFTGELFF.

V and J are TRBV18 and TRBJ2-7; 10 bases are a match to TRBD2. The CDR3 has 15 residues. CDR1 is KGHSH, CDR2 LQKENI, per germline. V lost 6 bases to trimming and J lost 4 bases; unmatched junction nucleotides: 9. The CDR3 reads CASSPGAGGVYEQYF. In DNA, the CDR3 is TGTGCCAGCTCCCCAGGAGCGGGGGGGGTTTACGAGCAGTACTTC.

V gene TRBV27 combines with J gene TRBJ2-7; TRBD1 might be the D (5 bases). Germline V CDR1 and CDR2: MNHEY, SMNVEV (reference sequence). This CDR3 contains 14 residues. Trimming stripped 0 bases from V and 3 bases from J, with 9 bases between. The CDR3 sequence is CASSLSGRVYEQYF. The CDR3 DNA sequence: TGTGCCAGCAGTTTATCGGGCAGGGTCTACGAGCAGTACTTC.

The V call is TRBV5-6, the J call TRBJ1-2; 8 bases agree with TRBD1. V shed 4 bases, J shed 5 bases, and the junction held 4 bases outside the gene matches. This CDR3 contains 13 residues. Germline-derived CDR1 and CDR2 are SGHDT and YYEEEE. The CDR3 protein is CASSPTGEYGYTF. DNA of the CDR3: TGTGCCAGCAGCCCGACAGGGGAGTATGGCTACACCTTC.

The chain has TRBV5-8 and TRBJ2-7, with 8 bases identical to TRBD1. This CDR3 has 15 residues. J lost 3 bases, V lost 0 bases, and 5 bases had no gene match. CDR1 and CDR2 (germline): SGHTS, YDEGEE. The CDR3 here is CASSLGGTGNYEQYF. DNA for the CDR3: TGTGCCAGCAGCTTGGGGGGGACAGGTAACTACGAGCAGTACTTC.

The chain recombines TRBV19 with TRBJ1-1; 7 bases map to TRBD1. The V segment lost 7 bases and the J segment 7 bases; nucleotides outside the gene matches: 12. CDR1 and CDR2 (germline): LNHDA, SQIVND (reference sequence). The CDR3 contains 14 residues. This chain's CDR3 is CASTSNNRGFEAFF. In nucleotides, the CDR3 is TGTGCCAGTACATCGAACAACAGGGGTTTTGAAGCTTTCTTT.

J is TRBJ1-4 and V is TRBV19; tentatively, D is TRBD1 (5 bases). Trimming pared 8 bases from V and 4 bases from J, leaving 17 bases between. Per the germline V gene, CDR1 is LNHDA and CDR2 is SQIVND (reference sequence). The CDR3 runs to 15 residues. The CDR3 sequence is CASGGIRADNEKLFF. CDR3 in DNA: TGTGCCAGTGGGGGGATTCGGGCTGATAATGAAAAACTGTTTTTT.

The V call is TRBV19, the J call TRBJ1-1; no reliable D call. V lost 3 bases and J 2 bases, leaving 10 bases between the germline ends. The CDR3 totals 14 residues. Germline loops: CDR1 LNHDA, CDR2 SQIVND (reference sequence). CDR3 DNA sequence: TGTGCCAGTAGTATGCTCGGAGTTAACACTGAAGCTTTCTTT. Its translation: CASSMLGVNTEAFF.

The CDR3 loop is CASSAGSGRAGELFF. CDR3 coding DNA: TGTGCCAGTAGTGCCGGGTCAGGGAGGGCCGGGGAGCTGTTTTTT. V usage is TRBV19 and J usage is TRBJ2-2, with 7 bases fitting TRBD2. CDR3 length equals 15 residues. CDR1 is LNHDA and CDR2 is SQIVND in the germline V gene (reference sequence). With V trimmed by 5 bases and J by 6 bases, 9 bases remained unmatched.

V gene TRBV5-4 combines with J gene TRBJ2-1; 12 positions match TRBD2. This CDR3 has 16 amino acids. Germline values: CDR1 SGHNT, CDR2 YYREEE (reference sequence). Unmatched junction bases numbered 11, after V lost 2 bases and J lost 11 bases. CDR3 residues: CASSFESRTSGDKQFF. The DNA of the CDR3 is TGTGCCAGCAGCTTTGAGAGTAGGACTAGCGGGGACAAGCAGTTCTTC. Drawing the rest from reference TRBV5-4 and TRBJ2-1, the complete variable domain is ETGVTQSPTHLIKTRGQQVTLRCSSQSGHNTVSWYQQALGQGPQFIFQYYREEENGRGNFPPRFSGLQFPNYSSELNVNALELDDSALYLCASSFESRTSGDKQFFGPGTRLTVL.